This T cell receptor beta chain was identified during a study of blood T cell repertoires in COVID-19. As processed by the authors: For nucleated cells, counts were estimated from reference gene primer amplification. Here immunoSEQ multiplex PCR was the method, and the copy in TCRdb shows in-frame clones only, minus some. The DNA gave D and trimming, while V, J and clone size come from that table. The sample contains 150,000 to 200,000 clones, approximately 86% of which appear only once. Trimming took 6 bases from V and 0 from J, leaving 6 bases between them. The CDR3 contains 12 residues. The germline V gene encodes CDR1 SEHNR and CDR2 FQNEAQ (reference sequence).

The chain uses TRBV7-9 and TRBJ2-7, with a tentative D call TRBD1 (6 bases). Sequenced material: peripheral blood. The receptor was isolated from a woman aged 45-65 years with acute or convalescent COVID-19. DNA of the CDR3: TGTGCCAGCAGAGGGGGCTCCTACGAGCAGTACTTC. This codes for CASRGGSYEQYF.